This entry is about one TCR beta chain. Original processing methods: How many nucleated cells were present was estimated from reference gene primer amplification. TCRdb's table, derived via immunoSEQ multiplex PCR, lists solely in-frame clones and lacks some. The DNA gave D and trimming, while V, J and clone size come from that table. The table includes some 110,000 clones, 80% to 85% detected once. This CDR3 has 14 residues. Germline CDR1 reads LNHDA; CDR2 reads SQIVND (reference sequence). Trimming at V came to 6 bases and at J to 4 bases, leaving 6 bases not matched to a gene. This specimen belongs to a study of blood T cell repertoires in COVID-19. The overall study: In each case, the material was cDNA or gDNA derived from T cells, B-cell-depleted T cells, or PBMCs.

Source material: PBMCs or T cells enriched from blood (not recorded which). The rearrangement joins TRBV19 to TRBJ1-1, with 9 bases identical to TRBD1. This TCR came from a woman younger than 45 who had recovered from COVID-19. CDR3 protein: CASRYRGLGTEAFF. The CDR3 DNA follows: TGTGCCAGTAGATACAGGGGGCTGGGCACTGAAGCTTTCTTT.